A selection of T cell receptor beta chains follows, all from one sample in a study of blood T cell repertoires in COVID-19. The data were produced by immunoSEQ multiplex PCR, yet TCRdb's version contains in-frame clones alone and is incomplete. The table lists fewer than 300,000 clones, 84% of them singletons. Specimen: peripheral blood. Every receptor here comes from a person aged 70 to 85 with COVID-19, enrolled during active disease. The CDR3 runs from the conserved cysteine through the conserved F or W. A D gene is named only where the DNA matches it firmly. The size of a clone is reported for some rows only, either as once, few or many, or as a class for expanded clones.

CDR3 length: 16; clone size: NA; D gene: TRBD1; V gene: TRBV7-9; J gene: TRBJ1-5; CDR3 protein: CASSLHRGGGNQPQHF; CDR3 DNA: TGTGCCAGCAGCTTACACAGGGGAGGAGGCAATCAGCCCCAGCATTTT
CDR3 length: 19; clone size: NA; D gene: TRBD2; V gene: TRBV7-2; J gene: TRBJ2-3; CDR3 protein: CASSLLPRTSGGPTDTQYF; CDR3 DNA: TGTGCCAGCAGCTTACTCCCCCGGACTAGCGGGGGCCCCACAGATACGCAGTATTTT
CDR3 length: 15; clone size: NA; D gene: TRBD2; V gene: TRBV27; J gene: TRBJ2-1; CDR3 protein: CATRRGLAGDNEQFF; CDR3 DNA: TGTGCCACCCGGCGGGGGCTAGCGGGAGACAATGAGCAGTTCTTC
CDR3 length: 15; clone size: few; D gene: NA; V gene: TRBV7-3; J gene: TRBJ2-7; CDR3 protein: CASSEKRDTAYEQYF; CDR3 DNA: TGTGCCAGCAGCGAAAAGCGGGACACAGCCTACGAGCAGTACTTC
CDR3 length: 14; clone size: NA; D gene: TRBD2; V gene: TRBV6-5; J gene: TRBJ2-5; CDR3 protein: CASRGLGRGETQYF; CDR3 DNA: TGTGCCAGCAGGGGACTAGGAAGAGGAGAGACCCAGTACTTC
CDR3 length: 15; clone size: NA; D gene: NA; V gene: TRBV30; J gene: TRBJ1-5; CDR3 protein: CAWSVRIRGDQPQHF; CDR3 DNA: TGTGCCTGGAGTGTACGAATTAGGGGCGATCAGCCCCAGCATTTT
CDR3 length: 11; clone size: NA; D gene: NA; V gene: TRBV4-3; J gene: TRBJ2-5; CDR3 protein: CASSQWRGPDF; CDR3 DNA: TGCGCCAGCAGCCAATGGCGGGGTCCGGACTTC
CDR3 length: 13; clone size: NA; D gene: NA; V gene: TRBV7-2; J gene: TRBJ1-2; CDR3 protein: CASSLANRDGYTF; CDR3 DNA: TGTGCCAGCAGCTTAGCCAACAGGGACGGCTACACCTTC
CDR3 length: 14; clone size: few; D gene: NA; V gene: TRBV9; J gene: TRBJ1-4; CDR3 protein: CASSRGALVEKLFF; CDR3 DNA: TGTGCCAGCAGCAGGGGTGCTTTAGTAGAAAAACTGTTTTTT
CDR3 length: 18; clone size: once; D gene: TRBD1; V gene: TRBV4-3; J gene: TRBJ1-1; CDR3 protein: CASSQGAPGQKLGTEAFF; CDR3 DNA: TGCGCCAGCAGCCAAGGAGCCCCGGGACAGAAATTGGGCACTGAAGCTTTCTTT
CDR3 length: 13; clone size: NA; D gene: NA; V gene: TRBV7-9; J gene: TRBJ1-5; CDR3 protein: CASSSRVGQPQHF; CDR3 DNA: TGTGCCAGCAGCTCCAGGGTGGGTCAGCCCCAGCATTTT
CDR3 length: 14; clone size: NA; D gene: NA; V gene: TRBV5-4; J gene: TRBJ2-1; CDR3 protein: CASSLAFSRNEQFF; CDR3 DNA: TGTGCCAGCAGCTTGGCGTTCTCCCGCAATGAGCAGTTCTTC
CDR3 length: 13; clone size: NA; D gene: TRBD1; V gene: TRBV6-5; J gene: TRBJ1-1; CDR3 protein: CAVGTDRLRSAFF; CDR3 DNA: TGTGCCGTCGGAACGGACAGGTTGAGATCGGCTTTCTTT
CDR3 length: 13; clone size: NA; D gene: NA; V gene: TRBV19; J gene: TRBJ2-1; CDR3 protein: CASNLRDNNEQFF; CDR3 DNA: TGTGCCAGTAATCTACGGGACAACAATGAGCAGTTCTTC
CDR3 length: 14; clone size: NA; D gene: NA; V gene: TRBV5-6; J gene: TRBJ1-2; CDR3 protein: CASSPPLDPLGYTF; CDR3 DNA: TGTGCCAGCAGCCCCCCGTTAGATCCCTTGGGCTACACCTTC
CDR3 length: 13; clone size: NA; D gene: NA; V gene: TRBV10-3; J gene: TRBJ2-7; CDR3 protein: CAISRQELYEQYF; CDR3 DNA: TGTGCCATCAGTAGACAGGAACTCTACGAGCAGTACTTC
CDR3 length: 15; clone size: NA; D gene: TRBD2; V gene: TRBV7-8; J gene: TRBJ2-7; CDR3 protein: CASSARLAGAREQYF; CDR3 DNA: TGTGCCAGCAGCGCCCGACTAGCGGGAGCTAGAGAGCAGTACTTC
CDR3 length: 17; clone size: NA; D gene: NA; V gene: TRBV28; J gene: TRBJ1-3; CDR3 protein: CASKWLGAQSSGNTIYF; CDR3 DNA: TGTGCCAGCAAGTGGTTAGGGGCCCAGAGCTCTGGAAACACCATATATTTT
CDR3 length: 14; clone size: NA; D gene: TRBD2; V gene: TRBV15; J gene: TRBJ2-3; CDR3 protein: CATSSGRAADTQYF; CDR3 DNA: TGTGCCACCAGCAGCGGGAGGGCCGCAGATACGCAGTATTTT
CDR3 length: 13; clone size: NA; D gene: NA; V gene: TRBV5-4; J gene: TRBJ2-5; CDR3 protein: CASSLNSKETQYF; CDR3 DNA: TGTGCCAGCAGCTTGAACAGCAAAGAGACCCAGTACTTC
CDR3 length: 19; clone size: NA; D gene: NA; V gene: TRBV21-1; J gene: TRBJ1-4; CDR3 protein: CASSKGRGRSTATNEKLFF; CDR3 DNA: TGTGCCAGCAGCAAAGGGCGGGGCAGATCCACGGCAACTAATGAAAAACTGTTTTTT
CDR3 length: 13; clone size: once; D gene: TRBD1; V gene: TRBV6-5; J gene: TRBJ2-1; CDR3 protein: CASSRDRLLEQFF; CDR3 DNA: TGTGCCAGCTCCCGGGACAGGCTTCTTGAGCAGTTCTTC
CDR3 length: 14; clone size: few; D gene: TRBD1; V gene: TRBV5-5; J gene: TRBJ1-3; CDR3 protein: CASSLRQGVDTIYF; CDR3 DNA: TGTGCCAGCAGCTTGCGACAGGGGGTGGACACCATATATTTT
CDR3 length: 15; clone size: few; D gene: TRBD1; V gene: TRBV7-9; J gene: TRBJ1-3; CDR3 protein: CASSRQGAAGNTIYF; CDR3 DNA: TGTGCCAGCAGCCGACAGGGGGCGGCTGGAAACACCATATATTTT
CDR3 length: 16; clone size: NA; D gene: TRBD1; V gene: TRBV19; J gene: TRBJ1-4; CDR3 protein: CASSPYHRGGDEKLFF; CDR3 DNA: TGTGCCAGTAGTCCCTATCACAGGGGAGGAGATGAAAAACTGTTTTTT
CDR3 length: 15; clone size: NA; D gene: NA; V gene: TRBV28; J gene: TRBJ2-3; CDR3 protein: CASSYQQGGTDTQYF; CDR3 DNA: TGTGCCAGCAGTTATCAACAGGGAGGCACAGATACGCAGTATTTT
CDR3 length: 18; clone size: NA; D gene: NA; V gene: TRBV6-2/TRBV6-3; J gene: TRBJ2-5; CDR3 protein: CASSYSIGHGRLQETQYF; CDR3 DNA: TGTGCCAGCAGTTACTCGATTGGTCACGGGAGACTCCAAGAGACCCAGTACTTC
CDR3 length: 14; clone size: NA; D gene: TRBD1; V gene: TRBV14; J gene: TRBJ1-6; CDR3 protein: CASGQGAGNSPLHF; CDR3 DNA: TGTGCCAGCGGACAGGGGGCTGGTAATTCACCCCTCCACTTT
CDR3 length: 15; clone size: NA; D gene: TRBD1; V gene: TRBV19; J gene: TRBJ1-4; CDR3 protein: CASSPAGGPNEKLFF; CDR3 DNA: TGTGCCAGTAGTCCGGCAGGGGGCCCCAATGAAAAACTGTTTTTT
CDR3 length: 12; clone size: NA; D gene: NA; V gene: TRBV12-3/TRBV12-4; J gene: TRBJ1-1; CDR3 protein: CASSLNTGEAFF; CDR3 DNA: TGTGCCAGCAGTTTAAATACAGGTGAAGCTTTCTTT
CDR3 length: 15; clone size: NA; D gene: TRBD1; V gene: TRBV5-1; J gene: TRBJ2-7; CDR3 protein: CASSLDRDRGYEQYF; CDR3 DNA: TGCGCCAGCAGCTTGGACCGGGACAGGGGCTACGAGCAGTACTTC
CDR3 length: 16; clone size: NA; D gene: TRBD2; V gene: TRBV5-8; J gene: TRBJ2-3; CDR3 protein: CASSLALALLTDTQYF; CDR3 DNA: TGTGCCAGCAGCTTGGCACTAGCGCTTCTCACAGATACGCAGTATTTT
CDR3 length: 18; clone size: NA; D gene: TRBD2; V gene: TRBV4-1; J gene: TRBJ2-2; CDR3 protein: CASSQVIQTSGLTGELFF; CDR3 DNA: TGCGCCAGCAGTCAAGTGATTCAGACTAGCGGCTTAACCGGGGAGCTGTTTTTT
CDR3 length: 15; clone size: NA; D gene: NA; V gene: TRBV7-6; J gene: TRBJ1-1; CDR3 protein: CASSLSGGGNTEAFF; CDR3 DNA: TGTGCCAGCAGCTTAAGTGGTGGCGGGAACACTGAAGCTTTCTTT
CDR3 length: 16; clone size: NA; D gene: NA; V gene: TRBV5-4; J gene: TRBJ1-4; CDR3 protein: CASSSLQDSPNEKLFF; CDR3 DNA: TGTGCCAGCAGCTCATTACAGGATTCGCCTAATGAAAAACTGTTTTTT
CDR3 length: 14; clone size: NA; D gene: TRBD1; V gene: TRBV5-1; J gene: TRBJ1-6; CDR3 protein: CASSKDRGNSPLHF; CDR3 DNA: TGCGCCAGCAGCAAGGACAGGGGGAATTCACCCCTCCACTTT
CDR3 length: 16; clone size: NA; D gene: TRBD2; V gene: TRBV7-8; J gene: TRBJ2-4; CDR3 protein: CASSSYSGAAKNIQYF; CDR3 DNA: TGTGCCAGCAGCTCATATAGCGGGGCAGCCAAAAACATTCAGTACTTC
CDR3 length: 17; clone size: NA; D gene: NA; V gene: TRBV5-4; J gene: TRBJ2-1; CDR3 protein: CASSLRRGDSSYNEQFF; CDR3 DNA: TGTGCCAGCAGCTTAAGGCGGGGTGATAGCTCCTACAATGAGCAGTTCTTC
CDR3 length: 12; clone size: NA; D gene: NA; V gene: TRBV12-3/TRBV12-4; J gene: TRBJ1-4; CDR3 protein: CASSFINEKLFF; CDR3 DNA: TGTGCCAGCAGCTTTATAAATGAAAAACTGTTTTTT
CDR3 length: 15; clone size: NA; D gene: TRBD1; V gene: TRBV14; J gene: TRBJ2-7; CDR3 protein: CASSQGTTGRYEQYF; CDR3 DNA: TGTGCCAGCAGCCAAGGTACGACAGGGAGATACGAGCAGTACTTC
CDR3 length: 14; clone size: NA; D gene: TRBD1; V gene: TRBV28; J gene: TRBJ1-4; CDR3 protein: CASSMTGVNEKLFF; CDR3 DNA: TGTGCCAGCAGTATGACAGGGGTTAATGAAAAACTGTTTTTT
CDR3 length: 13; clone size: NA; D gene: NA; V gene: TRBV14; J gene: TRBJ2-7; CDR3 protein: CASRPSRHSREYF; CDR3 DNA: TGTGCCAGCAGACCCAGCCGACACTCTCGTGAGTACTTC
CDR3 length: 14; clone size: NA; D gene: NA; V gene: TRBV19; J gene: TRBJ2-7; CDR3 protein: CATKGGLRSYEQYF; CDR3 DNA: TGTGCCACCAAGGGGGGGCTCAGGTCCTACGAGCAGTACTTC
CDR3 length: 15; clone size: NA; D gene: TRBD1; V gene: TRBV7-9; J gene: TRBJ1-6; CDR3 protein: CASSSDRVRNSPLHF; CDR3 DNA: TGTGCCAGCAGCTCCGACAGGGTTAGGAATTCACCCCTCCACTTT
CDR3 length: 17; clone size: NA; D gene: NA; V gene: TRBV9; J gene: TRBJ1-4; CDR3 protein: CASSVPRLGGGEEKLFF; CDR3 DNA: TGTGCCAGCAGCGTTCCACGGTTGGGGGGAGGCGAAGAAAAACTGTTTTTT
CDR3 length: 15; clone size: NA; D gene: TRBD1; V gene: TRBV7-9; J gene: TRBJ2-1; CDR3 protein: CASSLRTGVYNEQFF; CDR3 DNA: TGTGCCAGCAGCTTACGGACAGGGGTGTACAATGAGCAGTTCTTC
CDR3 length: 13; clone size: NA; D gene: NA; V gene: TRBV7-2; J gene: TRBJ1-3; CDR3 protein: CASSLPGRNTIYF; CDR3 DNA: TGTGCCAGCAGCTTACCAGGGAGAAACACCATATATTTT
CDR3 length: 16; clone size: NA; D gene: NA; V gene: TRBV5-3; J gene: TRBJ1-2; CDR3 protein: CARSTGVQAPHYGYTF; CDR3 DNA: TGTGCCAGAAGCACTGGCGTCCAGGCTCCGCACTATGGCTACACCTTC
CDR3 length: 16; clone size: NA; D gene: TRBD1; V gene: TRBV5-4; J gene: TRBJ1-6; CDR3 protein: CASSSGQGGRGAPLHF; CDR3 DNA: TGTGCCAGCAGCTCTGGACAGGGGGGTCGAGGGGCACCCCTCCACTTT
CDR3 length: 14; clone size: NA; D gene: NA; V gene: TRBV12-5; J gene: TRBJ2-3; CDR3 protein: CASGNGQSTDTQYF; CDR3 DNA: TGTGCTAGTGGTAACGGACAGAGCACAGATACGCAGTATTTT
CDR3 length: 14; clone size: NA; D gene: NA; V gene: TRBV27; J gene: TRBJ1-6; CDR3 protein: CASSLKQPNSPLHF; CDR3 DNA: TGTGCCAGCAGTTTAAAACAGCCGAATTCACCCCTCCACTTT
CDR3 length: 15; clone size: NA; D gene: NA; V gene: TRBV11-3; J gene: TRBJ2-5; CDR3 protein: CASSPEGWDGETQYF; CDR3 DNA: TGTGCCAGCAGCCCGGAGGGCTGGGACGGCGAGACCCAGTACTTC
CDR3 length: 15; clone size: NA; D gene: NA; V gene: TRBV7-9; J gene: TRBJ2-2; CDR3 protein: CASTEGLVNTGELFF; CDR3 DNA: TGTGCCAGCACCGAGGGACTTGTGAACACCGGGGAGCTGTTTTTT